Sequencing of this T cell receptor beta chain was carried out in a study of blood T cells in healthy people across ages. The overall study: Template switching retrieved approximately one barcoded beta molecule for each two T cells.

V was cut by 4 bases and J by 2 bases, with 13 bases left in between. Germline CDR1 SGDLS, CDR2 YYNGEE. The CDR3 is made up of 15 amino acids. This clonotype was detected a few times. There were healthy Caucasian individuals from Russia, aged about 6 to 100, serving as donors. A second PCR, run for about 6 to 11 cycles, used a sample-barcoded 5' primer plus a J-beta primer mix. MiXCR, applied by TCRdb to the 5' RACE reads, yields one record per CDR3 protein. This table has around 1.1 million distinct CDR3 sequences, around two fifths appearing once. The sample consisted of blood. The V call is TRBV9, the J call TRBJ2-1; TRBD1 is a possible D gene (5 bases). The clonotype originates from a man aged 18 to 30 in good health. CDR3 region: CASSPQTETYNEQFF. DNA of the CDR3: TGTGCCAGCAGCCCCCAGACAGAGACCTACAATGAGCAGTTCTTC.